The 24 T cell receptor beta chains below all came from one sample that was sequenced in a study of T cell repertoires in cytomegalovirus infection. TCRdb analysed the reads with MiXCR anew, one entry per CDR3 protein. This sample has hundreds of thousands of distinct CDR3 sequences, with roughly 24% found just once. Sequenced input: CD8+ T cells from PBMCs. These receptors all stem from a human donor in good health (CMV status not recorded). Some clones in this sample may be carry-over from other donors' samples.

This clonotype was seen repeatedly, ten times or more. This chain uses TRBV27 with TRBJ2-3; tentative D call: TRBD2 (7 bases). V lost 4 bases to trimming and J lost 0 bases, with 14 bases between them. The CDR3 length is 16 residues. Germline V gives CDR1 MNHEY, CDR2 SMNVEV (reference sequence). The CDR3 coding sequence is TGTGCCAGCAGTTCCCTTGGGGGGGCTAGCACAGATACGCAGTATTTT. Its translation is CASSSLGGASTDTQYF.

This clonotype was seen a handful of times. The chain recombines TRBV2 with TRBJ1-3; no clear D. The CDR3 has 12 residues. Germline V gene lookup returns CDR1 SNHLY and CDR2 FYNNEI. Trimming cost V 8 bases and J 4 bases, with 9 bases left between them. The DNA of the CDR3 is TGTGCCAGCTTAAGCCCGGGAAACACCATATATTTT. This sequence encodes CASLSPGNTIYF.

This clonotype occurred many times. The chain has TRBV6-6 and TRBJ1-1; TRBD1 might be the D (6 bases). The CDR3 length is 16 residues. Trimming removed 5 bases at V and 0 bases at J, with 16 bases between. The V gene's germline CDR1 is MNHNY and CDR2 SVGAGI (reference sequence). CDR3 in DNA: TGTGCCAGCAGTCCCTTTCAGGACAGCATGAACACTGAAGCTTTCTTT. Its translation: CASSPFQDSMNTEAFF.

This clonotype occurred a few times. V and J are TRBV6-2 or TRBV6-3 and TRBJ1-2, with D possibly TRBD1 on 6 matching bases. The CDR3 spans 12 residues. The germline V and J ends were trimmed by 2 bases and 6 bases, with 7 bases remaining between them. Germline assignment: CDR1 MNHEY and CDR2 SVGEGT. CDR3 region: CASSYHRDGYTF. In nucleotides, the CDR3 is TGTGCCAGCAGTTACCACAGGGATGGCTACACCTTC.

The chain uses TRBV6-2 or TRBV6-3 and TRBJ2-6, with D perhaps TRBD2 (6 bases). Germline CDR1 and CDR2: MNHEY and SVGEGT. The CDR3 length is 21 residues. The V gene lost 2 bases and the J gene lost 0 bases, with 23 bases spanning the gap. CDR3 sequence (DNA): TGTGCCAGCAGTTACCGGGGGAGGCGAGGCAATTACGACTCTGGGGCCAACGTCCTGACTTTC. Translating it yields CASSYRGRRGNYDSGANVLTF.

This clonotype was counted between two and nine times. Relative to the germline gene, one junction end is altered; a read error may explain this. J is TRBJ2-3 and V is TRBV28, with 13 bases that match TRBD2. Germline lookup yields CDR1 MDHEN and CDR2 SYDVKM. This CDR3 is 11 amino acids long. The CDR3 spells CASSSRLAGGF. CDR3 nucleotide sequence: TGTGCCAGCAGTTCCCGACTAGCGGGGGGTTTT.

J is TRBJ2-7 and V is TRBV2, with D possibly being TRBD1 (6 bases). The germline V and J ends were trimmed by 10 bases and 5 bases, with 12 bases remaining between them. From germline, CDR1 is SNHLY and CDR2 FYNNEI. The CDR3 is 11 residues long. DNA of the CDR3: TGTGCCACGGAAAGGGGGAACGAGCAGTACGTC. Protein: CATERGNEQYV.

This clonotype was observed a few times. The chain joins TRBV2 to TRBJ1-2, with D uncertain. CDR1 is SNHLY, CDR2 FYNNEI, per germline. CDR3 length: 13 residues. Between the trimmed V and J ends, which lost 10 bases and 8 bases, there was a span of 20 bases. CDR3 nucleotides: TGTGCCATGCTATTGGCTTCGGGCGAGGGCTACACCTTC. Its translation is CAMLLASGEGYTF.

J is TRBJ2-7 and V is TRBV2; 8 bases fit TRBD1. Germline trimming cut 3 bases from V and 3 bases from J; bases unmatched to any gene: 4. CDR1 and CDR2 from the germline V gene are SNHLY and FYNNEI. CDR3 length equals 14 residues. The CDR3 protein is CASSDVGQGYEQYF. The DNA for the CDR3 is TGTGCCAGCAGTGACGTCGGACAGGGCTACGAGCAGTACTTC.

V gene TRBV27 combines with J gene TRBJ2-7, with D unclear. The CDR3 runs 12 residues. Trimming took 5 bases from V and 5 from J, leaving 10 bases between them. The germline gives CDR1 MNHEY, CDR2 SMNVEV (reference sequence). CDR3 region: CASSGSMNEQYV. CDR3 nucleotide sequence: TGTGCCAGCAGTGGTAGCATGAACGAGCAGTACGTC.

This clonotype was counted ten times or more. V is TRBV28 and J is TRBJ1-4; 8 bases match TRBD1. The trim removed 6 bases at V and 8 bases at J, leaving 17 bases unmatched. CDR3 length: 17 amino acids. Germline assignment: CDR1 MDHEN and CDR2 SYDVKM. The CDR3 spells CASRSDREGAWFEKLFF. The DNA for the CDR3 is TGTGCCAGCAGGTCGGACAGGGAAGGAGCCTGGTTCGAAAAACTGTTTTTT.

This clonotype was picked up many times. V usage is TRBV7-2 and J usage is TRBJ1-1; D is unresolved. In germline, CDR1 is SGHTA, CDR2 FQGNSA. The CDR3 has 13 amino acids. V lost 7 bases to trimming and J lost 1 base, with 10 bases between them. The CDR3 nucleotides read TGTGCCAGCACCACCTCCGGGAACACTGAAGCTTTCTTT. This sequence encodes CASTTSGNTEAFF.

Ten or more counts support this clonotype. V gene TRBV7-6 combines with J gene TRBJ2-3, with D unresolved. The V and J ends lost 5 bases and 0 bases respectively, with 18 bases between them. This CDR3 is built from 17 residues. From germline, CDR1 is SGHVS and CDR2 FNYEAQ. CDR3 loop: CASSLSSVLDSTDTQYF. CDR3 DNA sequence: TGTGCCAGCAGCCTGTCCTCAGTCTTAGATAGCACAGATACGCAGTATTTT.

The chain employs TRBV20-1 and TRBJ2-1; TRBD2 matches at 9 bases. The CDR3 has 12 amino acids. Germline assignment: CDR1 DFQATT and CDR2 SNEGSKA (reference sequence). J lost 10 bases, V lost 5 bases, and 6 bases had no gene match. CDR3 sequence reads: CSAVGLAAEQFF. CDR3 sequence (DNA): TGCAGTGCTGTGGGACTAGCCGCCGAGCAGTTCTTC.

This clonotype was picked up a small number of times. The V gene is TRBV6-2 or TRBV6-3, the J gene TRBJ2-7; the D is unclear. Germline CDR1 MNHEY, CDR2 SVGEGT. The CDR3 covers 13 residues. Trimming stripped 0 bases from V and 4 bases from J, with 7 bases between. In DNA, the CDR3 is TGTGCCAGCAGTTACTCGCGCAGGTACGAGCAGTACGTC. Its translation: CASSYSRRYEQYV.

There are a few counts of this clonotype. J is TRBJ1-2 and V is TRBV20-1; 9 positions agree with TRBD1. Germline CDR1 reads DFQATT; CDR2 reads SNEGSKA (reference sequence). The V segment lost 0 bases and the J segment 0 bases; nucleotides outside the gene matches: 11. The CDR3 is 18 amino acids. CDR3 DNA sequence: TGCAGTGCTAGAGATTCTTTTCGGGACAGGGTTCCTAACTATGGCTACACCTTC. This codes for CSARDSFRDRVPNYGYTF.

This clonotype appeared a few times. The chain joins TRBV6-6 to TRBJ1-6; tentative D call: TRBD1 (5 bases). From germline, CDR1 is MNHNY and CDR2 SVGAGI (reference sequence). V lost 0 bases and J lost 9, with 12 bases in between. This CDR3 region has 15 residues. CDR3 protein: CASSYSGQGGSPLHF. The DNA of the CDR3 is TGTGCCAGCAGTTACTCGGGGCAGGGTGGTTCACCCCTCCACTTT.

The V and J genes are TRBV29-1 and TRBJ1-2; D is uncertain. The CDR3 contains 12 residues. Germline V gene data show CDR1 as SQVTM and CDR2 as ANQGSEA. V was shortened by 4 bases and J by 1 base, with 7 bases between the two germline ends. The CDR3 DNA reads as TGCAGCGTTGCTGAGGGTAACTATGGCTACACCTTC. Its translation: CSVAEGNYGYTF. The full variable domain, with the rest looked up from reference TRBV29-1 and TRBJ1-2, is SAVISQKPSRDICQRGTSLTIQCQVDSQVTMMFWYRQQPGQSLTLIATANQGSEATYESGFVIDKFPISRPNLTFSTLTVSNMSPEDSSIYLCSVAEGNYGYTFGSGTRLTVV.

This clonotype was seen a handful of times. The CDR3 coding sequence is TGTGCCAGTAGTATCGACAGGGGGCCGGTTGGCAATCAGCCCCAGCATTTT. Encoded protein: CASSIDRGPVGNQPQHF. This chain links TRBV19 with TRBJ1-5; 10 nucleotides align to TRBD1. This CDR3 comprises 17 residues. The ends lost 3 bases at V and 2 bases at J; junction bases unmatched: 7. Germline CDR1 and CDR2: LNHDA and SQIVND (reference sequence). The whole variable domain, remainder taken from reference TRBV19 and TRBJ1-5, is DGGITQSPKYLFRKEGQNVTLSCEQNLNHDAMYWYRQDPGQGLRLIYYSQIVNDFQKGDIAEGYSVSREKKESFPLTVTSAQKNPTAFYLCASSIDRGPVGNQPQHFGDGTRLSIL.

Remarks on this clonotype: A clone one base away is much larger, so this may be a read error. This chain uses TRBV6-6 with TRBJ2-2; D is unresolved. Per germline, CDR1 MNHNY and CDR2 SVGAGI (reference sequence). CDR3 size: 13 residues. Deletions cut 7 bases from V and 4 bases from J, with 10 bases between. The CDR3 nucleotides are TGTGCCAGCACCAACTGGGCCACCGGGGAGCTGTTTTTT. Translating gives CASTNWATGELFF.

The V gene is TRBV20-1, the J gene TRBJ1-2; D gene uncertain. CDR1 DFQATT and CDR2 SNEGSKA come from the germline V gene (reference sequence). V lost 0 bases, J lost 8 bases, and 13 bases lay in between. The CDR3 is 13 residues long. The CDR3 spells CSARDPPRGGYTF. The CDR3 bases are TGCAGTGCTAGAGATCCACCCAGAGGAGGCTACACCTTC.

This clonotype was recorded a few times. The chain joins TRBV20-1 to TRBJ2-7; maybe TRBD2 (6 bases). V was cut by 3 bases and J by 2 bases, with 11 bases left in between. The germline V gene encodes CDR1 DFQATT and CDR2 SNEGSKA (reference sequence). The CDR3 is made up of 13 amino acids. CDR3 nucleotide sequence: TGCAGTGCTAGGGGACTTGCAACCTACGAGCAGTACGTC. Its protein product is CSARGLATYEQYV.

In the case of this clonotype: This may come from a read error, since a much larger clone is one base off. V is TRBV4-2 and J is TRBJ2-7; possible D gene TRBD1, 5 bases. The V gene's germline CDR1 is LGHNA and CDR2 YNFKEQ. The CDR3 contains 15 residues. The V end was cut by 0 bases, the J end by 1 base, with 10 bases between. CDR3 in amino acids: CASSQDAGKSYEQYF. The CDR3 nucleotides read TGTGCCAGCAGCCAAGATGCAGGGAAGTCCTACGAGCAGTACTTC.

This chain connects TRBV4-3 to TRBJ2-7; TRBD1 or TRBD2 may be the D gene (5 bases each). Per the germline V gene, CDR1 is LGHNA and CDR2 is YSLEER. Trimming shortened V by 3 bases and J by 7 bases, and 22 bases separated the two germline ends. This CDR3 is built from 16 residues. The CDR3 sequence: CASSQTPDILWGEQYF. CDR3 nucleotide sequence: TGCGCCAGCAGCCAGACTCCGGACATCCTATGGGGGGAGCAGTACTTC.